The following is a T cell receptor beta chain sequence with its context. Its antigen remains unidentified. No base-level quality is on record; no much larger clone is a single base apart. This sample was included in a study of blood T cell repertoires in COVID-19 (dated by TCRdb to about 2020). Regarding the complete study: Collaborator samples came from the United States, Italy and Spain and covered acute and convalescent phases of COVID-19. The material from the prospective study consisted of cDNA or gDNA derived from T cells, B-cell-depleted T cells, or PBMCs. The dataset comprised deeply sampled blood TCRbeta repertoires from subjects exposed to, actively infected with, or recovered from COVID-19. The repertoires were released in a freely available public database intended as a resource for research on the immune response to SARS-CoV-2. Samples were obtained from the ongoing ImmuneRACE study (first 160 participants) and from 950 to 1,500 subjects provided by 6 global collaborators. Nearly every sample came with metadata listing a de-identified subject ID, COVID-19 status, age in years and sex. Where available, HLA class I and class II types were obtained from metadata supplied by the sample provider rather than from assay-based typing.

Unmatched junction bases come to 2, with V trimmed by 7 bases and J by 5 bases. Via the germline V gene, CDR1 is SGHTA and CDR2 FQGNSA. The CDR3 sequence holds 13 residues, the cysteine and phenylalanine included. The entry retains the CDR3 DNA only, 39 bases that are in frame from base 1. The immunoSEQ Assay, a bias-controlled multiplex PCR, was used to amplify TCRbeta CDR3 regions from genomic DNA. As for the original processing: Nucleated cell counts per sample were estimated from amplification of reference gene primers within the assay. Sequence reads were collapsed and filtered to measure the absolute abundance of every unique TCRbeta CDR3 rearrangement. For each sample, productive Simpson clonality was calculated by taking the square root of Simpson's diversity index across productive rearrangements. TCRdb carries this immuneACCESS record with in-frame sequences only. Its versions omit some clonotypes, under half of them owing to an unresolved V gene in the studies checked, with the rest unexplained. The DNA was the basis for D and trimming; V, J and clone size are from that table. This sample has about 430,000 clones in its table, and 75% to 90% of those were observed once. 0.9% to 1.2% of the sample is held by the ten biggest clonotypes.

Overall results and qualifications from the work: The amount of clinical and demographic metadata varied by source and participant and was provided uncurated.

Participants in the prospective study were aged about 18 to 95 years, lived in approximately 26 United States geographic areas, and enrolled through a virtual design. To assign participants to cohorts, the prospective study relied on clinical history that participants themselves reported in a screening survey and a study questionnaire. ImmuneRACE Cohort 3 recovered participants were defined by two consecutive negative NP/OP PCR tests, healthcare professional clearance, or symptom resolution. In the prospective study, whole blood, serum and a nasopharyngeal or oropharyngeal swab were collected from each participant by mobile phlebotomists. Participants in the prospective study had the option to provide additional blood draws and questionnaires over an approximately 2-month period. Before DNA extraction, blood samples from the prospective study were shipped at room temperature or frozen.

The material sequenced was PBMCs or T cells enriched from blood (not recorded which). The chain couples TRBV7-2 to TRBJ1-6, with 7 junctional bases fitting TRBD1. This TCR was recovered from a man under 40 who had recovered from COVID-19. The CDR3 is CASNGQDNSPLHF. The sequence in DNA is TGTGCCAGCAACGGACAGGATAATTCACCCCTCCACTTT. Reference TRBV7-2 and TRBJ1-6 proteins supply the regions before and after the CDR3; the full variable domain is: GAGVSQSPSNKVTEKGKDVELRCDPISGHTALYWYRQSLGQGLEFLIYFQGNSAPDKSGLPSDRFSAERTGGSVSTLTIQRTQQEDSAVYLCASNGQDNSPLHFGNGTRLTVT.